This TCR beta chain was documented in a study of control samples from healthy donors and cancer patients (dated by TCRdb to about 2020). Libraries came from the immunoSEQ multiplex PCR assay. This is the immuneACCESS table as TCRdb keeps it, with only in-frame sequences that have V and J called. A part of the clones is gone; compared with another copy, unresolved V genes explain less than half, and the rest is unexplained. The sample table contains 200,000 to 250,000 clones; only one count was recorded for about 93% of them. More than 1.3% of the sample rests with the top ten. Of note for this clone: The antigen this receptor binds is unknown. Per-nucleotide qualities are absent, and no much larger clonotype sits a single base away.

CDR1 and CDR2, looked up from the germline V gene, are KGHSH and LQKENI. V is cut by 2 bases and J by 4 bases, and the space between the germline ends is 9 bases. The CDR3 holds 14 amino acids from the cysteine to the phenylalanine. Only the CDR3 DNA is retained, 42 bases long and in frame from the first base. Specimen: blood. The sequence came from a man in his fifties or sixties in good health. The chain employs TRBV18 and TRBJ2-1, with no confidently assigned D gene. Here the CDR3 is given as CASSPTRSYNEQFF. The nucleotide sequence reads as follows: TGTGCCAGCTCACCAACCCGCAGTTACAATGAGCAGTTCTTC. With the rest looked up from the reference TRBV18 and TRBJ2-1 genes rather than sequenced, the full variable domain is NAGVMQNPRHLVRRRGQEARLRCSPMKGHSHVYWYRQLPEEGLKFMVYLQKENIIDESGMPKERFSAEFPKEGPSILRIQQVVRGDSAAYFCASSPTRSYNEQFFGPGTRLTVL.